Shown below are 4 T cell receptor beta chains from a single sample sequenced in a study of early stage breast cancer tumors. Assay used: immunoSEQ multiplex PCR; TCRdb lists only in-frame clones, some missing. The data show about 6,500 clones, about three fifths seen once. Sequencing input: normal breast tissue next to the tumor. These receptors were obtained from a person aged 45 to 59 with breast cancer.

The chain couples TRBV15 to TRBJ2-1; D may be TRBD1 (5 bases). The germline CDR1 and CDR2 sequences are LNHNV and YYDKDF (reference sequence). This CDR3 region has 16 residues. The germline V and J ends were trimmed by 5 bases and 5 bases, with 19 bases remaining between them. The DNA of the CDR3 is TGTGCCACCAGCGGATCCACAGGATTCCTTAACAATGAGCAGTTCTTC. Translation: CATSGSTGFLNNEQFF.

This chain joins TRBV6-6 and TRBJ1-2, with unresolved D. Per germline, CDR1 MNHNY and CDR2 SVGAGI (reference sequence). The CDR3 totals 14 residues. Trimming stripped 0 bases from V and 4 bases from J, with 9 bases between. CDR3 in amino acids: CASSYSQVTYGYTF. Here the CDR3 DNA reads TGTGCCAGCAGTTACTCGCAGGTGACCTATGGCTACACCTTC.

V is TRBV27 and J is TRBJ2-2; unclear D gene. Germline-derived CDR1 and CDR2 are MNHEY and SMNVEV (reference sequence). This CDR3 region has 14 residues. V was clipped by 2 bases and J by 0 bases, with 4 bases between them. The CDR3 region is CASSLTANTGELFF. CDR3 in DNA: TGTGCCAGCAGTTTAACCGCGAACACCGGGGAGCTGTTTTTT.

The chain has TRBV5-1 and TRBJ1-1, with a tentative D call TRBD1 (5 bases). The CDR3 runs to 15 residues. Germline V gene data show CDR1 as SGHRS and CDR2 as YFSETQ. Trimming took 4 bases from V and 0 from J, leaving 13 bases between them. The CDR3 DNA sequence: TGCGCCAGCAGCCCGGATGGGGGTTTGAACACTGAAGCTTTCTTT. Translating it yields CASSPDGGLNTEAFF.